The clone carrying this TCR beta chain was observed at least ten times. Its antigen is currently unknown. Between the trimmed V and J ends, which lost 2 bases and 1 base, there was a span of 9 bases. CDR3 size: 15 residues. A process of 5'RACE template switching, which added a universal primer site and UMIs, was used to make TCR cDNA. Each CDR3 protein gets one entry after TCRdb re-called the 5' RACE reads with MiXCR. The sample comprises a few hundred thousand distinct CDR3 sequences, under 3.5% of which are singletons, and 3.2% rests with the top ten. The data originate from a study of T cells after yellow fever vaccination. General study results and limits: On re-exposure, the response was weaker but peaked faster, at day 5 versus 15. The booster saw the reappearance of most primary-vaccination clones (around 96% CD4, less than 90% CD8).

The chain uses TRBV12-3 or TRBV12-4 and TRBJ2-4; D possibly uses TRBD1 or TRBD2 (5 bases each). This TCR derives from a man between 18 and 29 years old who received the YFV17D yellow fever vaccine. The material sequenced was CD4+ T cells sorted from PBMCs, taken 10 days after the yellow fever booster vaccination. The DNA for the CDR3 is TGTGCCAGCAGTTTAAGGGGACCGGCCAAAAACATTCAGTACTTC. Residues: CASSLRGPAKNIQYF.